These 15 T cell receptor beta chains originate from one sample sequenced in a study of control samples from healthy donors and cancer patients (dated by TCRdb to between 2020 and 2021). Library creation used the immunoSEQ multiplex PCR assay. TCRdb carries this immuneACCESS record with in-frame sequences only. Its versions omit some clonotypes, under half of them owing to an unresolved V gene in the studies checked, with the rest unexplained. The sample data list about 92,000 clones, and 82% of these were observed just once. The ten largest clones represent roughly 9.8% of the sample. Sequencing used blood. Receptors originate from an older woman in good health.

V usage is TRBV6-5 and J usage is TRBJ2-7; D possibly corresponds to TRBD1 (6 bases). The germline gives CDR1 MNHEY, CDR2 SVGAGI. Trimming cost V 0 bases and J 0 bases, with 12 bases left between them. The CDR3 runs 16 residues. The chain's CDR3 is CASSYSFRGASYEQYF. The CDR3 DNA reads TGTGCCAGCAGTTACTCTTTCAGGGGCGCCTCCTACGAGCAGTACTTC.

The chain couples TRBV15 to TRBJ1-3; D is perhaps TRBD1 (6 bases). Per germline, CDR1 LNHNV and CDR2 YYDKDF (reference sequence). The CDR3 has 12 amino acids. Trimming took off 8 bases at V and 2 bases at J, with 7 bases between the two ends. CDR3 amino acids: CATEGAGNTIYF. In DNA, the CDR3 is TGTGCCACCGAGGGGGCTGGAAACACCATATATTTT.

This clone was seen a handful of times. The rearrangement joins TRBV6-5 to TRBJ1-4; D remains ambiguous. The germline CDR1 and CDR2 sequences are MNHEY and SVGAGI. V was clipped by 8 bases and J by 0 bases, with 10 bases between them. The CDR3 totals 14 residues. CDR3 bases: TGTGCCAGCGCCCGGGTATCAACTAATGAAAAACTGTTTTTT. It yields the protein CASARVSTNEKLFF.

V usage is TRBV2 and J usage is TRBJ2-3, with 10 bases aligning to TRBD2. CDR1 SNHLY and CDR2 FYNNEI come from the germline V gene. This CDR3 is 13 amino acids long. The trim removed 8 bases at V and 3 bases at J, leaving 2 bases unmatched. CDR3 in amino acids: CASGAGGTDTQYF. The CDR3 DNA reads as TGTGCCAGCGGAGCGGGGGGGACAGATACGCAGTATTTT.

This rearrangement joins TRBV7-2 to TRBJ2-4, with D possibly matching TRBD1 (5 bases). This CDR3 contains 16 residues. V dropped 2 bases and J dropped 4 bases, with 15 bases sitting between them. Germline V gives CDR1 SGHTA, CDR2 FQGNSA. DNA for the CDR3: TGTGCCAGCAGCTTATCTGGGGCTGACAGAAAAAACATTCAGTACTTC. Translated, it gives CASSLSGADRKNIQYF.

This clone has just one count. V usage is TRBV19 and J usage is TRBJ2-6; D remains unclear. Trimming removed 1 base from V and 2 bases from J, with 9 bases in between. The CDR3 sequence is 16 residues long. The germline V gene has CDR1 LNHDA and CDR2 SQIVND (reference sequence). The CDR3 nucleotides are TGTGCCAGTAGTATAGCGGCAGGCCCTGGGGCCAACGTCCTGACTTTC. Its translation is CASSIAAGPGANVLTF.

This clone was detected a few times. The chain links TRBV6-1 to TRBJ2-3; TRBD1 agrees at 9 bases. The CDR3 has 14 residues. Trimming at V came to 1 base and at J to 4 bases, leaving 0 bases not matched to a gene. The germline gives CDR1 MNHNS, CDR2 SASEGT. CDR3 loop: CASSEGQGADTQYF. The CDR3 DNA reads TGTGCCAGCAGTGAAGGACAGGGGGCAGATACGCAGTATTTT.

The genes are TRBV4-1 and TRBJ1-3; D is unclear. V was shortened by 3 bases and J by 5 bases, with 14 bases between the two germline ends. CDR3 size: 15 residues. Germline V gene lookup returns CDR1 MGHRA and CDR2 YSYEKL. DNA for the CDR3: TGCGCCAGCAGCCAGGTGCAGGACCCCCGAAACACCATATATTTT. This translates into CASSQVQDPRNTIYF.

This chain joins TRBV27 and TRBJ1-6; tentatively, D is TRBD1 (6 bases). Trimming took 4 bases from V and 7 from J, leaving 17 bases between them. Germline V gene data show CDR1 as MNHEY and CDR2 as SMNVEV (reference sequence). There are 16 residues in the CDR3. CDR3 nucleotides: TGTGCCAGCAGTTCCCCCGGACAGCTAGTAAATTCACCCCTCCACTTT. Its translation is CASSSPGQLVNSPLHF.

Concerning this clone itself: A read error may produce the germline difference seen at one junction end. V gene TRBV6-1 combines with J gene TRBJ1-1; TRBD1 agrees at 8 bases. The CDR3 runs 14 residues. Germline CDR1 and CDR2: MNHNS and SASEGT. DNA for the CDR3: TGTGCCAGCACTGAAGGGACAGGGAACACTGAAGCTTTCTTT. Translating it yields CASTEGTGNTEAFF.

The V call is TRBV6-5, the J call TRBJ1-4; 10 bases are a match to TRBD1. V lost 6 bases, J lost 8 bases, and 6 bases stayed unmatched. Germline CDR1 and CDR2: MNHEY and SVGAGI. The CDR3 runs to 14 residues. CDR3 sequence (DNA): TGTGCCAGCAGGGGACAGGGGCTCGGGGAAAAACTGTTTTTT. Its protein is CASRGQGLGEKLFF.

Comment on this clone: A junction boundary mismatches the germline segment, possibly from a read error. V gene TRBV19 combines with J gene TRBJ2-2; D may be TRBD2 (6 bases). This CDR3 spans 13 amino acids. CDR1 and CDR2 (germline): LNHDA, SQIVND (reference sequence). Here the CDR3 reads CASDTSQTGKLFF. CDR3 coding DNA: TGTGCCAGTGATACTAGCCAAACCGGGAAGCTGTTTTTT.

The chain joins TRBV7-2 to TRBJ2-5; TRBD2 aligns across 14 bases. V shed 1 base and J 4 bases; nucleotides not matched to a gene: 2. The CDR3 is made up of 16 amino acids. Germline assignment: CDR1 SGHTA and CDR2 FQGNSA. CDR3 coding DNA: TGTGCCAGCAGCTTAGGGGGACTAGCGGGAGTAGAGACCCAGTACTTC. Its translation is CASSLGGLAGVETQYF.

The chain links TRBV5-1 to TRBJ1-1; 8 bases line up with TRBD1. The length of the CDR3 is 14 residues. From germline, CDR1 is SGHRS and CDR2 YFSETQ. The junction had 3 bases not matched to a gene; V was cut back by 4 bases and J by 1 base. CDR3 sequence (DNA): TGCGCCAGCAGCACACAGGGGGAGAACACTGAAGCTTTCTTT. It codes for CASSTQGENTEAFF.

The chain is built from TRBV7-9 and TRBJ1-5; no definite D call. The CDR3 runs to 13 residues. CDR1 and CDR2 (germline): SEHNR, FQNEAQ (reference sequence). The V end was cut by 5 bases, the J end by 1 base, with 6 bases between. This CDR3 is CASSLQSNQPQHF. The CDR3 coding sequence is TGTGCCAGCAGCCTACAGAGCAATCAGCCCCAGCATTTT.